This T cell receptor (beta chain) stems from a study of T cells in Graves' hyperthyroidism and ophthalmopathy. RNA transcripts gave rise to amplified TCR beta CDR3 regions. Using the HTBI primer set, a first-round RT-PCR was run on the TCR CDR3. TCRdb ran MiXCR on the multiplex PCR reads and lists one entry per CDR3 protein. The sample holds about 350,000 distinct CDR3 sequences, 15% to 20% seen once. CDR3 length equals 15 residues. V dropped 1 base and J dropped 8; count of bases not matched to a gene: 10. This clonotype was seen ten or more times. The sequencing sample was made of blood. The clonotype was recovered from a woman aged 18-29 years with Graves' hyperthyroidism. The chain recombines TRBV12-3 or TRBV12-4 with TRBJ1-2, with 7 bases that match TRBD1. CDR3 loop: CASSLEGGGAWGYTF. Written as DNA, the CDR3 is TGTGCCAGCAGTTTAGAGGGAGGGGGCGCTTGGGGCTACACCTTC.